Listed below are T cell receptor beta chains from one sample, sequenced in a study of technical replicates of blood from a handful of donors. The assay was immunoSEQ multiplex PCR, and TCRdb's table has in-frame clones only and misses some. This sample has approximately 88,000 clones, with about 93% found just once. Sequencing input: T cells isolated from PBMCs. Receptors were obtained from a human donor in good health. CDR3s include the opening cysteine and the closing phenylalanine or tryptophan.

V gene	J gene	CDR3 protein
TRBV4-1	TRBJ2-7	CASSQVSDSPYEQYF
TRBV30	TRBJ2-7	CACTFFGTSGSYEQYF
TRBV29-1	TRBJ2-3	CSVDRVEASTDTQYF
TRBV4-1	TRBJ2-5	CASSQVGGGKETQYF
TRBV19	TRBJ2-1	CASSIRGLAGGSSYNEQFF
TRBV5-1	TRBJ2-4	CASSPWTEKNIQYF
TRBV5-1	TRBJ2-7	CASSSPQGTGGTYEQYF
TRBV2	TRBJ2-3	CASRRTSGTSTDTQYF
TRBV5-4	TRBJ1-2	CASSFQGSNYGYTF
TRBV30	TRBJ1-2	CAWTGGSGYTF
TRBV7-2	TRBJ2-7	CASSLDPWGGNYEQYF
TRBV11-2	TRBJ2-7	CASSFSRGPTYEQYF
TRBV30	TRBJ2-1	CAWRGQFYNEQFF
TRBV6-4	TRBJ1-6	CASSEGTYNSPLHF
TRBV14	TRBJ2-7	CASSRDRGNEQYF
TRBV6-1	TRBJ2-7	CASSQGQGAFEQYF
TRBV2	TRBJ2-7	CASSDRGAYEQYF
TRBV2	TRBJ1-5	CASREGGPPQHF
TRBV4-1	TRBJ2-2	CASSLPWTGNTGELFF
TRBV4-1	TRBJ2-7	CASSPPDVTGGYEQYF
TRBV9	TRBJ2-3	CASSVGGLTSTDTQYF
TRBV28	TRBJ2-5	CASSTLRGGETQYF
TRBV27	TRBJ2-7	CATIPPPPRQGGYEQYF
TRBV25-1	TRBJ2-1	CASTPEPSGYNEQFF
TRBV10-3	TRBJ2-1	CAISGGTEARNEQFF
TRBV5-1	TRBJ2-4	CASSLVGTGNIQYF
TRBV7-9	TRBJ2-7	CASSFGTGQTYEQYF
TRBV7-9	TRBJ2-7	CASSLVVGGSYEQYF
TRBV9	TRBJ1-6	CASSVSGDNSPLHF
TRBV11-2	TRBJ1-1	CASSLERLAAEAFF
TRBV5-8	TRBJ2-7	CASSLQLGEAYEQYF
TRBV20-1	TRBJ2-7	CSAAGSYEQYF
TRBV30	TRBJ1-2	CAWSSRSYGYTF
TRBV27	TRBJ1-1	CASSDRAWTEAFF
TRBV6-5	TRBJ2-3	CASSYQKAGGRDTQYF
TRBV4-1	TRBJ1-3	CASSQYSSSGNTIYF
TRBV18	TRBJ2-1	CASSLRREGYNEQFF
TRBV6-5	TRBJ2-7	CASSGSGLALYEQYF
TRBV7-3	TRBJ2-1	CASTLGGPYNEQFF
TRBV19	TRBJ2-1	CASKTDNNEQFF
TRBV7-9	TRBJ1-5	CASSPPGLSNQPQHF
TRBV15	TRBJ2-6	CATSREGGAWANVLTF
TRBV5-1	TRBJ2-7	CASSLAGQYEQYF
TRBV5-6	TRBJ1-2	CASSFQGFGGYTF
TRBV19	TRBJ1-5	CASSPQGDNQPQHF
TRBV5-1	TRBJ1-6	CASSLVAGLESPLHF
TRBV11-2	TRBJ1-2	CASSLGGLYGYTF
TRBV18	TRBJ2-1	CASSILAGEQFF
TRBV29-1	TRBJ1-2	CSAPDRVYGYTF
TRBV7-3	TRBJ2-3	CASSPSRVHTDTQYF
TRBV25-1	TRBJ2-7	CASSDRQGSYEQYF
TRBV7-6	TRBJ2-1	CASSLESSGSNNEQFF
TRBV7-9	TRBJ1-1	CASRVEGEAFF
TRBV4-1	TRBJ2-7	CASSPGQKYEQYF
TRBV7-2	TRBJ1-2	CASSLVAGQTYGYTF
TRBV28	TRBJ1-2	CASRSQSAGGYTF
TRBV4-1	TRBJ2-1	CASSLRLAGAAFNEQFF